This T cell receptor (beta chain) was sequenced in a study of radiation and T cells in renal cell carcinoma. Data came from immunoSEQ multiplex PCR; TCRdb stores just in-frame clones and leaves some out. The sample consists of around 140,000 clones, 70% to 90% of them appearing once. As to time point: blood 4 weeks post-SBRT, at nephrectomy. Indicated treatment: 15 Gy SBRT to primary tumor, nephrectomy 4 weeks later. Radiation-treated patients gave blood at baseline, week 2 and week 4. The patient's renal cell carcinoma had clear cell pathology. CDR1 is SQVTM, CDR2 ANQGSEA, per germline. V lost 5 bases, J lost 2 bases, and 10 bases lay in between. The CDR3 runs 12 residues.

This chain connects TRBV29-1 to TRBJ2-7; D uncertain. This TCR derives from a woman aged 50 to 60 with renal cell carcinoma. Material: blood, obtained from a patient whose treatment included radiotherapy and nephrectomy. The CDR3 protein is CSVSPATYEQYF. CDR3 DNA sequence: TGCAGCGTTTCGCCAGCCACCTACGAGCAGTACTTC.